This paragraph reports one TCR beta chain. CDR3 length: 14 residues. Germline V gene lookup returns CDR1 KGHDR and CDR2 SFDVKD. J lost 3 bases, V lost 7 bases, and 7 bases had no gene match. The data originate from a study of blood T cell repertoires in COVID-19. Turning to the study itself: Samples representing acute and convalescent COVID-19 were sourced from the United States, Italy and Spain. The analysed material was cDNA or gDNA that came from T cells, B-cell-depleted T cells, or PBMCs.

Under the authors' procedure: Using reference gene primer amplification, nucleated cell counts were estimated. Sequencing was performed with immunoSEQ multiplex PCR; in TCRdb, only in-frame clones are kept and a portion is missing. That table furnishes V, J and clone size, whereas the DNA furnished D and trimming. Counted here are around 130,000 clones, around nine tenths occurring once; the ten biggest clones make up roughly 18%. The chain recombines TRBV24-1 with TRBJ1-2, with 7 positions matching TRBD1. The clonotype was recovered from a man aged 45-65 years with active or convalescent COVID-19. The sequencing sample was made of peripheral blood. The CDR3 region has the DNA TGTGCCACCAGCCAGTACGGGACAGACTATGGCTACACCTTC. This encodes CATSQYGTDYGYTF.